The rows below give T cell receptor beta chains drawn from one sample of a study of shared T cell receptors in the human thymus. Only in-frame clones appear in the TCRdb table, and some are missing; sequencing was by immunoSEQ multiplex PCR. Among hundreds of thousands of clones listed, approximately 90% were seen once. These records were also assigned to another study, of human thymus T cells.

The source material was thymocytes. All receptors come from a boy in the first two years of life with a congenital heart defect. CDR3s leave out the opening cysteine and the closing phenylalanine or tryptophan. The D gene is left open where the match is weak. Part of the rows lack a size; the others show once, few, many or a class for expanded clones.

j_call: TRBJ1-1
d_call: TRBD1
clone_size: -
v_call: TRBV18
cdr3_aa: ASSSTGAAEAF

j_call: TRBJ2-3
d_call: TRBD2
clone_size: -
v_call: TRBV14
cdr3_aa: ASSQEGGWTSTDTQY

j_call: TRBJ2-5
d_call: TRBD2
clone_size: few
v_call: TRBV30
cdr3_aa: AWSPNPVRGLAGETQY

j_call: TRBJ2-3
d_call: TRBD2
clone_size: -
v_call: TRBV5-1
cdr3_aa: ASSRTSGTSTDTQY

j_call: TRBJ1-2
d_call: TRBD1
clone_size: -
v_call: TRBV5-1
cdr3_aa: ASSLPGGRSEPYGYT

j_call: TRBJ2-7
d_call: -
clone_size: -
v_call: TRBV15
cdr3_aa: ATRQTGNSYEQY

j_call: TRBJ2-6
d_call: -
clone_size: few
v_call: TRBV28
cdr3_aa: ASSLGWEAPGANVLT

j_call: TRBJ2-6
d_call: TRBD2
clone_size: -
v_call: TRBV4-3
cdr3_aa: ASSPQAGPRRSGANVLT

j_call: TRBJ2-7
d_call: -
clone_size: -
v_call: TRBV7-6
cdr3_aa: ASSLGQGSDYEQY

j_call: TRBJ2-7
d_call: -
clone_size: -
v_call: TRBV27
cdr3_aa: ASRGTGPETSSYEQY

j_call: TRBJ2-5
d_call: TRBD2
clone_size: -
v_call: TRBV10-2
cdr3_aa: ASMDSGKQETQY

j_call: TRBJ1-1
d_call: TRBD1
clone_size: -
v_call: TRBV6-1
cdr3_aa: ASSTPGQGPTEAF

j_call: TRBJ1-3
d_call: TRBD1
clone_size: -
v_call: TRBV29-1
cdr3_aa: SVTDRGPGNTIY

j_call: TRBJ2-3
d_call: -
clone_size: -
v_call: TRBV10-3
cdr3_aa: AISESPSSESTDTQY

j_call: TRBJ2-2
d_call: -
clone_size: -
v_call: TRBV18
cdr3_aa: ASSLTGRAGELF

j_call: TRBJ2-3
d_call: TRBD1
clone_size: -
v_call: TRBV29-1
cdr3_aa: SYMDRVSDTQY

j_call: TRBJ1-2
d_call: TRBD1
clone_size: -
v_call: TRBV6-6
cdr3_aa: ASNRGEGDYGYT

j_call: TRBJ2-5
d_call: -
clone_size: -
v_call: TRBV27
cdr3_aa: AKPGAERKETQY

j_call: TRBJ2-1
d_call: -
clone_size: -
v_call: TRBV5-4
cdr3_aa: ASSSGPWGHNEQF

j_call: TRBJ2-7
d_call: TRBD1
clone_size: -
v_call: TRBV5-8
cdr3_aa: ASTLVGTEPYEQY

j_call: TRBJ2-7
d_call: TRBD1
clone_size: -
v_call: TRBV4-3
cdr3_aa: ASSREEGQGNEQY

j_call: TRBJ2-4
d_call: TRBD2
clone_size: -
v_call: TRBV19
cdr3_aa: ASSRTSGTKNIQY

j_call: TRBJ2-7
d_call: -
clone_size: -
v_call: TRBV6-5
cdr3_aa: ASSHSGTSYEQY

j_call: TRBJ1-5
d_call: -
clone_size: few
v_call: TRBV6-5
cdr3_aa: ASSYSAGSHQPQH

j_call: TRBJ2-7
d_call: -
clone_size: -
v_call: TRBV5-6
cdr3_aa: ASSSGLTYEQY

j_call: TRBJ1-1
d_call: -
clone_size: -
v_call: TRBV27
cdr3_aa: ASSLWAGGRSTEAF

j_call: TRBJ2-1
d_call: TRBD2
clone_size: once
v_call: TRBV5-1
cdr3_aa: ASSLADWTGLAGQYSYNEQF

j_call: TRBJ1-5
d_call: -
clone_size: -
v_call: TRBV15
cdr3_aa: ATSRVVPGEYSNQPQH

j_call: TRBJ2-1
d_call: -
clone_size: -
v_call: TRBV10-2
cdr3_aa: ASRRTFYNEQF

j_call: TRBJ1-4
d_call: TRBD1
clone_size: -
v_call: TRBV7-6
cdr3_aa: ASSRYRGRNEKLF

j_call: TRBJ2-1
d_call: -
clone_size: once
v_call: TRBV14
cdr3_aa: ASSQNRLAQNNEQF

j_call: TRBJ2-3
d_call: -
clone_size: -
v_call: TRBV7-2
cdr3_aa: ASSLSGHSTDTQY

j_call: TRBJ2-7
d_call: -
clone_size: -
v_call: TRBV19
cdr3_aa: ASSSPTGEQY

j_call: TRBJ2-5
d_call: TRBD2
clone_size: -
v_call: TRBV30
cdr3_aa: AWSVHRSGLAEQETQY

j_call: TRBJ2-7
d_call: -
clone_size: -
v_call: TRBV14
cdr3_aa: ASSLAAGGQNEQY

j_call: TRBJ2-5
d_call: TRBD1
clone_size: -
v_call: TRBV6-5
cdr3_aa: ASSYSQGEETQY

j_call: TRBJ2-7
d_call: -
clone_size: -
v_call: TRBV10-2
cdr3_aa: ASSESPRGWGDEQY

j_call: TRBJ2-5
d_call: -
clone_size: -
v_call: TRBV2
cdr3_aa: ASSTPGGETQY

j_call: TRBJ2-3
d_call: TRBD1
clone_size: -
v_call: TRBV5-4
cdr3_aa: ASSSHPGQGARDTQY

j_call: TRBJ1-2
d_call: -
clone_size: -
v_call: TRBV18
cdr3_aa: ASSPGVQGGYT

j_call: TRBJ2-1
d_call: -
clone_size: -
v_call: TRBV7-3
cdr3_aa: ASSPRARDEQF

j_call: TRBJ2-7
d_call: -
clone_size: once
v_call: TRBV21-1
cdr3_aa: AAGRGGEQY

j_call: TRBJ2-7
d_call: TRBD2
clone_size: few
v_call: TRBV10-3
cdr3_aa: AISGGASGVISYEQY

j_call: TRBJ2-4
d_call: TRBD1
clone_size: once
v_call: TRBV5-3
cdr3_aa: ARSLPFRGREY

j_call: TRBJ2-5
d_call: TRBD2
clone_size: -
v_call: TRBV9
cdr3_aa: ASAPTGGETQY

j_call: TRBJ2-6
d_call: -
clone_size: -
v_call: TRBV4-2
cdr3_aa: ASSQETPRAGSNSGANVLT

j_call: TRBJ2-5
d_call: -
clone_size: once
v_call: TRBV30
cdr3_aa: AWSVPTSRETQY

j_call: TRBJ1-1
d_call: -
clone_size: -
v_call: TRBV7-9
cdr3_aa: ASSLAAANTEAF

j_call: TRBJ2-1
d_call: -
clone_size: -
v_call: TRBV4-1
cdr3_aa: ASSQAGATSYNEQF

j_call: TRBJ2-1
d_call: -
clone_size: once
v_call: TRBV5-1
cdr3_aa: ASSLSTDNEQF

j_call: TRBJ2-7
d_call: -
clone_size: -
v_call: TRBV12-5
cdr3_aa: ASGLVALGGRHDEQY

j_call: TRBJ2-3
d_call: -
clone_size: -
v_call: TRBV28
cdr3_aa: ASSLRRITDTQY

j_call: TRBJ1-4
d_call: -
clone_size: -
v_call: TRBV6-6
cdr3_aa: ASKRASNEKLF

j_call: TRBJ2-4
d_call: -
clone_size: -
v_call: TRBV10-2
cdr3_aa: ASSESSMKNIQY

j_call: TRBJ2-1
d_call: -
clone_size: -
v_call: TRBV5-1
cdr3_aa: ASSFGRTYNEQF

j_call: TRBJ2-3
d_call: TRBD2
clone_size: -
v_call: TRBV11-1
cdr3_aa: ASSLLQRASGTSTDTQY

j_call: TRBJ2-7
d_call: TRBD1
clone_size: -
v_call: TRBV18
cdr3_aa: ASSPPKWPGQPHYEQY

j_call: TRBJ1-2
d_call: TRBD1
clone_size: -
v_call: TRBV6-6
cdr3_aa: ASSSRTGLEYGYT

j_call: TRBJ2-5
d_call: -
clone_size: -
v_call: TRBV18
cdr3_aa: ASSPGREDRFKETQY

j_call: TRBJ2-2
d_call: TRBD1
clone_size: -
v_call: TRBV5-4
cdr3_aa: ASSSTFRTGGTGELF